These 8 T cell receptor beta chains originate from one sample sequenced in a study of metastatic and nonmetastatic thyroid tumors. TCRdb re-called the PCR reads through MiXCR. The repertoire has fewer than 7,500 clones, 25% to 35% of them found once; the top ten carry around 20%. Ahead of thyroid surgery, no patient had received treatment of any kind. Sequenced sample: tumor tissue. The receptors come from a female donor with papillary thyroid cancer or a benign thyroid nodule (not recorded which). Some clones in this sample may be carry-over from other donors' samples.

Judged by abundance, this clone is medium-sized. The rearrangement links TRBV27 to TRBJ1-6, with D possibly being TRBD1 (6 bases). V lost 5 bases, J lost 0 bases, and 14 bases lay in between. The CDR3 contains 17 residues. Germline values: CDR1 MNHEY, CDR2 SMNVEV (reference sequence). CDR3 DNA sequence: TGTGCCAGCAGTATAAAACAGGGCGGCTCCTATAATTCACCCCTCCACTTT. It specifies CASSIKQGGSYNSPLHF.

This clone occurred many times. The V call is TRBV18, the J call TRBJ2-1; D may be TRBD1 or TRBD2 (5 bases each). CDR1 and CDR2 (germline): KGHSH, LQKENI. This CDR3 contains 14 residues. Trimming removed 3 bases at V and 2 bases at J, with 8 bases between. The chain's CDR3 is CASSPGPPYNEQFF. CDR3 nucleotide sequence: TGTGCCAGCTCACCGGGACCCCCCTACAATGAGCAGTTCTTC. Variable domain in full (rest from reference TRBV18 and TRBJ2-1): NAGVMQNPRHLVRRRGQEARLRCSPMKGHSHVYWYRQLPEEGLKFMVYLQKENIIDESGMPKERFSAEFPKEGPSILRIQQVVRGDSAAYFCASSPGPPYNEQFFGPGTRLTVL.

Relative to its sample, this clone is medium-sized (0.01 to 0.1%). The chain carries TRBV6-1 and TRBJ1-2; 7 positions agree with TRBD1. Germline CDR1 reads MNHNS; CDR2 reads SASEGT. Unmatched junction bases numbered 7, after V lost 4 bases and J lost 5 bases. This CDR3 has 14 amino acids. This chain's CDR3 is CASSVGQSSYGYTF. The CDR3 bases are TGTGCCAGCAGTGTGGGACAGTCCTCTTATGGCTACACCTTC.

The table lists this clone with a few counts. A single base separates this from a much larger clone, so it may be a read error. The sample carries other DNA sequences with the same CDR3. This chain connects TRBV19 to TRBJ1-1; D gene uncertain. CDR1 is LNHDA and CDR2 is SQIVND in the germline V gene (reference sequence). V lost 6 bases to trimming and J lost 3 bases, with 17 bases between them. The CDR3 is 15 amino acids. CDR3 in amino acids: CASRGEGIKDTEAFF. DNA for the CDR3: TGTGCCAGTAGGGGTGAGGGTATCAAGGACACTGAAGCTTTCTTT.

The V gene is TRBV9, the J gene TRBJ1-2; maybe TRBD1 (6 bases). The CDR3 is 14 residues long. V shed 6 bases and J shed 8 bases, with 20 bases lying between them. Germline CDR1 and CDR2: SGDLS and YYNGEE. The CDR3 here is CASNPEGGASGYTF. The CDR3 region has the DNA TGTGCCAGCAACCCCGAGGGGGGGGCGTCGGGCTACACCTTC.

This CDR3 is CASSTLLAGDVDTQYF. CDR3 sequence (DNA): TGTGCCAGTAGTACACTACTAGCGGGAGACGTCGATACGCAGTATTTT. The chain joins TRBV19 to TRBJ2-3; 11 nucleotides line up with TRBD2. CDR1 and CDR2 (germline): LNHDA, SQIVND (reference sequence). J lost 6 bases, V lost 4 bases, and 9 bases had no gene match. This CDR3 has 16 residues.

CDR3 loop: CASSFEGGPWGRNIQYF. In DNA form, the CDR3 reads TGTGCCAGCAGTTTCGAGGGGGGGCCATGGGGTAGGAACATTCAGTACTTC. V and J are TRBV12-3 or TRBV12-4 and TRBJ2-4; TRBD2 is a possible D gene (7 bases). Trimming cost V 3 bases and J 7 bases, with 22 bases left between them. CDR3 length: 17 residues.

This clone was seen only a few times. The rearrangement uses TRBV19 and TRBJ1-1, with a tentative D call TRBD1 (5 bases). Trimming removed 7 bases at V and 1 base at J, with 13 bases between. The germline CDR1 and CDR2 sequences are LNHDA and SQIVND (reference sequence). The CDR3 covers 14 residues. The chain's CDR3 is CASTTGTQNTEAFF. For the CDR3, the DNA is TGTGCCAGTACCACCGGGACGCAGAACACTGAAGCTTTCTTT.